This T cell receptor beta chain was identified during a study of shared clonotypes between healthy human individuals. Germline CDR1 reads MNHEY; CDR2 reads SMNVEV (reference sequence). This CDR3 has 15 residues. V gave up 6 bases and J gave up 3 bases, with 18 bases separating them. Findings of the study overall: The small donor group covered limited genetic and exposure diversity. Relative to clonotypes present in all four donors, those not shared had lower generation probabilities. Richness estimates generally favored naive over memory subsets.

To note about this clone: Its antigen is unidentified.

CD45RO negativity and positive selection for CCR7 defined naive CD8 cells, a population that excluded terminally differentiated effector memory CD45RA+ cells. Clones were read by immunoSEQ multiplex PCR, and TCRdb kept only the in-frame ones, dropping some. This sample has about 550,000 clones, with nearly 97% found just once. Sequenced: naive CD8+ T cells sorted from blood. The TCR was taken from a woman in her 30s in good health. The chain recombines TRBV27 with TRBJ2-7, with D hard to call. In nucleotides, the CDR3 is TGTGCCAGCAGACGCTCGAAGGTCGGCTACTACGAGCAGTACTTC. This gives the protein CASRRSKVGYYEQYF.